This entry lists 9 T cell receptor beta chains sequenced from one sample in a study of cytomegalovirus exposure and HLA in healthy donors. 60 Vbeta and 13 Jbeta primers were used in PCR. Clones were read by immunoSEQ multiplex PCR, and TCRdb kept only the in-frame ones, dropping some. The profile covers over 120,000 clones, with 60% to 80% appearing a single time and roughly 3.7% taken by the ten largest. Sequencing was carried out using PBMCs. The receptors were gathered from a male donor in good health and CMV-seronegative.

The CDR3 spells CASSQGTGPYEQYF. In nucleotides, the CDR3 is TGCGCCAGCAGCCAAGGGACAGGGCCCTACGAGCAGTACTTC. This chain connects TRBV4-1 to TRBJ2-7; 8 nucleotides match TRBD1. This CDR3 contains 14 residues. J was trimmed by 2 bases and V by 1 base; bases with no gene match: 1. Germline values: CDR1 MGHRA, CDR2 YSYEKL.

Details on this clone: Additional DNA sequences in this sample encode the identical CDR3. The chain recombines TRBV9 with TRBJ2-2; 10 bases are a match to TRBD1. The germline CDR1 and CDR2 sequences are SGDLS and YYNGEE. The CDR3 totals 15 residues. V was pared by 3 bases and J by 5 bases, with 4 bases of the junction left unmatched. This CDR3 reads CASSGRQGATGELFF. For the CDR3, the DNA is TGTGCCAGCAGCGGACGACAGGGGGCGACCGGGGAGCTGTTTTTT.

The CDR3 DNA reads TGTGCTAGTGGTTTGCTAGGCGGGGGGTCAGATACGCAGTATTTT. Protein: CASGLLGGGSDTQYF. The chain uses TRBV12-5 and TRBJ2-3, with TRBD2 matching 8 bases. With 2 bases clipped from V and 4 bases from J, the junction kept 5 bases outside the gene matches. CDR1 LGHNT and CDR2 FRNRAP come from the germline V gene. The CDR3 contains 15 residues.

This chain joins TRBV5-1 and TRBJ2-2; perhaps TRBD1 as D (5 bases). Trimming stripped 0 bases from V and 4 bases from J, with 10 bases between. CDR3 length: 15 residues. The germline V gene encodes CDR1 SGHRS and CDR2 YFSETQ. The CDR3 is CASSLDQGRTGELFF. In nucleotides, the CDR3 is TGCGCCAGCAGCTTGGATCAGGGCCGCACCGGGGAGCTGTTTTTT.

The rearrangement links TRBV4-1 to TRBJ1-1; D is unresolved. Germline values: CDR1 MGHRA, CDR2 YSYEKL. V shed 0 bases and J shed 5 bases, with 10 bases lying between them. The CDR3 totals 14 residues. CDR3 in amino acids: CASSQDWTGTEAFF. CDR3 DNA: TGCGCCAGCAGCCAAGATTGGACGGGAACTGAAGCTTTCTTT.

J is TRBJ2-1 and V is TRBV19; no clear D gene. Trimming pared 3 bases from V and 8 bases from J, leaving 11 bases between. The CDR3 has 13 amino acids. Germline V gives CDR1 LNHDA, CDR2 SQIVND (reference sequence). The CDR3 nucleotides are TGTGCCAGTAGTATGTTTCCTTTTGATGAGCAGTTCTTC. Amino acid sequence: CASSMFPFDEQFF.

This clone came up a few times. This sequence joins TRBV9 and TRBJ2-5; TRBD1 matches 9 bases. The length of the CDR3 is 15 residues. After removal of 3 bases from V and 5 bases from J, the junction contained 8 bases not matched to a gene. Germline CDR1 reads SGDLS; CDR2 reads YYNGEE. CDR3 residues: CASSGSTGQGETQYF. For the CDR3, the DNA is TGTGCCAGCAGCGGTTCGACAGGACAGGGGGAGACCCAGTACTTC.

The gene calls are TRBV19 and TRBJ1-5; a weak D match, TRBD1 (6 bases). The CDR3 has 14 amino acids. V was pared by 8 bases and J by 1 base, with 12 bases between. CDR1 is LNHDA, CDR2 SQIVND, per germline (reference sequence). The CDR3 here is CASLQGESNQPQHF. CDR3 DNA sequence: TGTGCCAGTCTACAGGGTGAAAGCAATCAGCCCCAGCATTTT. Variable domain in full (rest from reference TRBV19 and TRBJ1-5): DGGITQSPKYLFRKEGQNVTLSCEQNLNHDAMYWYRQDPGQGLRLIYYSQIVNDFQKGDIAEGYSVSREKKESFPLTVTSAQKNPTAFYLCASLQGESNQPQHFGDGTRLSIL.

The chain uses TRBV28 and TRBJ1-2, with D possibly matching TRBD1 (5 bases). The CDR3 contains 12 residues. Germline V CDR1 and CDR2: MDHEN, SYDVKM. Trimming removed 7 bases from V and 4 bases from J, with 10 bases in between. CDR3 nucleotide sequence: TGTGCCAGCACTCAGGGCATCTATGGCTACACCTTC. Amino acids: CASTQGIYGYTF.